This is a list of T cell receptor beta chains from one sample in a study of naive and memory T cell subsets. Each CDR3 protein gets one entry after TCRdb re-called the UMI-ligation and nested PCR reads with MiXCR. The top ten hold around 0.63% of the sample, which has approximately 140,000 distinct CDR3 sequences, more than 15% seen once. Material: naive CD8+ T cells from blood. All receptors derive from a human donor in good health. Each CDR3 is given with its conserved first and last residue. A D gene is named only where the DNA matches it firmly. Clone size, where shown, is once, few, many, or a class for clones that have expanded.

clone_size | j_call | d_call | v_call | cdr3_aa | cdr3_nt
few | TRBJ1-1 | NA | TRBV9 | CASSTGLNTEAFF | TGTGCCAGCAGCACAGGCTTGAACACTGAAGCTTTCTTT
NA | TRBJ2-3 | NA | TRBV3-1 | CASSQDPTGDTQYF | TGTGCCAGCAGCCAAGACCCCACGGGGGATACGCAGTATTTT
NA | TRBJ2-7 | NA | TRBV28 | CASSPLTGYEQYF | TGTGCCAGCAGCCCGCTGACAGGATACGAGCAGTACTTC
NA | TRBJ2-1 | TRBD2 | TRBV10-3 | CAISDSASGYNEQFF | TGTGCCATCAGTGATTCGGCTAGCGGTTACAATGAGCAGTTCTTC
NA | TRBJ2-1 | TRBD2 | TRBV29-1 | CSVAGEAGGVLYEQFF | TGCAGCGTAGCCGGCGAGGCGGGAGGGGTTTTGTATGAGCAGTTCTTC
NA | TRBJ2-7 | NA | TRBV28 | CASSYLSSSYEQYF | TGTGCCAGCAGTTACCTATCAAGCTCCTACGAGCAGTACTTC
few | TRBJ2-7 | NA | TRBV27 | CASSRGAYEQYF | TGTGCCAGCTCAAGGGGGGCTTACGAGCAGTACTTC
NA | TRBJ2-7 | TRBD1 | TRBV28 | CASRKQGAAYEQYF | TGTGCCAGCAGAAAACAGGGGGCGGCCTACGAGCAGTACTTC
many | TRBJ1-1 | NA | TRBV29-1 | CSVATGPNTEAFF | TGCAGCGTGGCTACAGGGCCGAACACTGAAGCTTTCTTT
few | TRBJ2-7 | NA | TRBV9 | CASSTDGRDLYEQYF | TGTGCCAGCTCCACAGACGGTCGTGATTTGTACGAGCAGTACTTC
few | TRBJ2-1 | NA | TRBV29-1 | CSVEHSSYNEQFF | TGCAGCGTTGAACACAGCTCCTACAATGAGCAGTTCTTC
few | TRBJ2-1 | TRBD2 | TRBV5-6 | CASSTGLAGAWEQFF | TGTGCCAGCAGCACGGGACTAGCGGGAGCATGGGAGCAGTTCTTC
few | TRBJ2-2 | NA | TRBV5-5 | CASSLEVSTWGEAGELFF | TGTGCCAGCAGCTTGGAGGTGTCGACCTGGGGGGAGGCCGGGGAGCTGTTTTTT
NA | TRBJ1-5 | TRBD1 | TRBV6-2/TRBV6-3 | CASSYGTGNQPQHF | TGTGCCAGCAGTTACGGGACAGGTAATCAGCCCCAGCATTTT
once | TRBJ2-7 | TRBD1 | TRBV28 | CASSLGQAGTYEQYF | TGTGCCAGCAGTTTGGGACAGGCTGGGACCTACGAGCAGTACTTC
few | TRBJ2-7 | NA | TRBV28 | CASSFVSREQYF | TGTGCCAGCAGTTTCGTTTCGAGGGAGCAGTACTTC
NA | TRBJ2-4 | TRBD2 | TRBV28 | CASSGAGVGNIQYF | TGTGCCAGCAGTGGAGCGGGAGTCGGAAACATTCAGTACTTC
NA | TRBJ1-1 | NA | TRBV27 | CASSLWGSSNTEAFF | TGTGCCAGCAGTTTATGGGGCTCCTCGAACACTGAAGCTTTCTTT
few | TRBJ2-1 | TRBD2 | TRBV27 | CASSPSGAGGPYNEQFF | TGTGCCAGCAGTCCCTCCGGGGCGGGAGGGCCTTACAATGAGCAGTTCTTC
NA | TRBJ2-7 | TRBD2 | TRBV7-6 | CASSLIAGNEQYF | TGTGCCAGCAGCTTAATAGCGGGGAACGAGCAGTACTTC
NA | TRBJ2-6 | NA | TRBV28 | CASSLTGDSGANVLTF | TGTGCCAGCAGTTTGACAGGAGACTCTGGGGCCAACGTCCTGACTTTC
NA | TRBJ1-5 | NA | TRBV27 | CASSQRLGQPQHF | TGTGCCAGCAGTCAAAGGCTAGGTCAGCCCCAGCATTTT
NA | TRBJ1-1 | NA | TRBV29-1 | CSVLWQNTEAFF | TGCAGCGTGCTATGGCAGAACACTGAAGCTTTCTTT
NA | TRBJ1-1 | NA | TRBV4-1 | CASSTLPARAAFF | TGCGCCAGCAGCACTTTGCCGGCCCGAGCGGCTTTCTTT
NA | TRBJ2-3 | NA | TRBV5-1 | CASSLEVETDTQYF | TGCGCCAGCAGCTTGGAGGTGGAGACAGATACGCAGTATTTT
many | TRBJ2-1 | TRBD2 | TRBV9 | CASSVGSGNFDEQFF | TGTGCCAGCAGCGTAGGAAGCGGGAATTTTGATGAGCAGTTCTTC
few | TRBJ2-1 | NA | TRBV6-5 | CASSYGTVGEQFF | TGTGCCAGCAGTTACGGTACAGTAGGTGAGCAGTTCTTC
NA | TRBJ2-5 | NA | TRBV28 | CASSSSLAGDQETQYF | TGTGCCAGCAGCTCCTCACTCGCAGGGGATCAAGAGACCCAGTACTTC
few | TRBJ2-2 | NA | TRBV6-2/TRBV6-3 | CATDDWGSDTGELFF | TGTGCCACCGACGACTGGGGATCCGACACCGGGGAGCTGTTTTTT
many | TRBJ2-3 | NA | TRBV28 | CASSPDRSTDTQYF | TGTGCCAGCAGTCCCGACAGGAGCACAGATACGCAGTATTTT
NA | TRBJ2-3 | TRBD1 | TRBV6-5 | CASSYLTGADTQYF | TGTGCCAGCAGTTACTTGACAGGGGCAGATACGCAGTATTTT
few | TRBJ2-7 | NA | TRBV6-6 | CASSYPSIGSEQYF | TGTGCCAGCAGTTACCCTTCGATAGGGAGCGAGCAGTACTTC
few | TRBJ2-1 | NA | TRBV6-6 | CASSQQGPTHEQFF | TGTGCCAGCAGTCAACAGGGTCCCACGCATGAGCAGTTCTTC
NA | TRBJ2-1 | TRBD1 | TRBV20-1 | CSANDRVTYNEQFF | TGCAGTGCGAATGACAGGGTGACCTACAATGAGCAGTTCTTC
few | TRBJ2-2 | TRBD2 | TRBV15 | CATSRDRLARNTGELFF | TGTGCCACCAGCAGAGATAGACTAGCGCGAAACACCGGGGAGCTGTTTTTT
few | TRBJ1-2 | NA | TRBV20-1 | CSASAPGKRNYGYTF | TGCAGTGCCTCAGCCCCAGGGAAGCGTAACTATGGCTACACCTTC